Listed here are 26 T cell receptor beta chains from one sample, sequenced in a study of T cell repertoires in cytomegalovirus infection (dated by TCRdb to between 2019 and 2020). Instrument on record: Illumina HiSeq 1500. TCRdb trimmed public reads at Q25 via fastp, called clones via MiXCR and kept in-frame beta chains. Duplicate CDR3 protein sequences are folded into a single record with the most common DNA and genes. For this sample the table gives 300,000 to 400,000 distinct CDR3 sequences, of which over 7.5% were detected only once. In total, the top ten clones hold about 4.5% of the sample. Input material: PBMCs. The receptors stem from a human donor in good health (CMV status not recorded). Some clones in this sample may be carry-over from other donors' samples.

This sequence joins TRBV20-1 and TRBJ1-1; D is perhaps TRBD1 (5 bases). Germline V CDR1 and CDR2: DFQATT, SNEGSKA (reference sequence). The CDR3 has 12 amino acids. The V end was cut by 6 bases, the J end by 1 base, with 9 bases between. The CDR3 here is CSAPGPNTEAFF. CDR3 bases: TGCAGTGCCCCGGGACCGAACACTGAAGCTTTCTTT.

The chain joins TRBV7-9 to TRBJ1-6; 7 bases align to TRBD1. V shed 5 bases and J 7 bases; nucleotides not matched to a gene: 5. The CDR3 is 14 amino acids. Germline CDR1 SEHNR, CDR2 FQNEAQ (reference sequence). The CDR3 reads CASSPDRVNSPLHF. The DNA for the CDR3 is TGTGCCAGCAGCCCTGACAGGGTAAATTCACCCCTCCACTTT. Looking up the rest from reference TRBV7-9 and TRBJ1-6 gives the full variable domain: DTGVSQNPRHKITKRGQNVTFRCDPISEHNRLYWYRQTLGQGPEFLTYFQNEAQLEKSRLLSDRFSAERPKGSFSTLEIQRTEQGDSAMYLCASSPDRVNSPLHFGNGTRLTVT.

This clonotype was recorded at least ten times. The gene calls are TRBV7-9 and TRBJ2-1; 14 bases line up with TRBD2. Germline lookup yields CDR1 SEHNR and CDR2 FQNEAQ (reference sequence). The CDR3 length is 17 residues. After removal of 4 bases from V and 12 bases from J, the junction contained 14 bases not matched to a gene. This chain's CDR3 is CASSSSRGTSGRRVQFF. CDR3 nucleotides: TGTGCCAGCAGCTCTTCCCGCGGGACTAGCGGGAGAAGAGTGCAGTTCTTC. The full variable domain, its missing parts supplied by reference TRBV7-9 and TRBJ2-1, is DTGVSQNPRHKITKRGQNVTFRCDPISEHNRLYWYRQTLGQGPEFLTYFQNEAQLEKSRLLSDRFSAERPKGSFSTLEIQRTEQGDSAMYLCASSSSRGTSGRRVQFFGPGTRLTVL.

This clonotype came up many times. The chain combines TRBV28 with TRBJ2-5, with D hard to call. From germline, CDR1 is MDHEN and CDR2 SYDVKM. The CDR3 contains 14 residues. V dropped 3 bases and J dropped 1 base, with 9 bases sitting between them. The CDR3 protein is CASSLPGSQETQYF. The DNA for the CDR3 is TGTGCCAGCAGTTTGCCCGGCAGCCAAGAGACCCAGTACTTC.

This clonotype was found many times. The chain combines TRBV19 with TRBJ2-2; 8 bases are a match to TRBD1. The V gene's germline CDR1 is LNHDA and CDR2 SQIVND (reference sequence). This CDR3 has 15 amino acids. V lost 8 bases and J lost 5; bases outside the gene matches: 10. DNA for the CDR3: TGTGCCAGTTCCAACAGGGGGTTGGGGACCGGGGAGCTGTTTTTT. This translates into CASSNRGLGTGELFF.

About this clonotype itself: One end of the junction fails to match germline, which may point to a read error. CDR3 residues: CAISEDGGYKQYF. The DNA of the CDR3 is TGTGCCATCAGTGAGGATGGCGGCTACAAGCAGTACTTC. This sequence joins TRBV10-3 and TRBJ2-7; D remains ambiguous. The CDR3 covers 13 residues. Germline CDR1 ENHRY, CDR2 SYGVKD.

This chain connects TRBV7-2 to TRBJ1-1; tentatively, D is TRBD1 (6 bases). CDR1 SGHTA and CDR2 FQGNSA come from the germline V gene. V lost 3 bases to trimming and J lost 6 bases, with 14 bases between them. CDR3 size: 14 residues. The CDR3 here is CASSFTTGTPEAFF. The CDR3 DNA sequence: TGTGCCAGCAGCTTCACCACAGGGACCCCTGAAGCTTTCTTT.

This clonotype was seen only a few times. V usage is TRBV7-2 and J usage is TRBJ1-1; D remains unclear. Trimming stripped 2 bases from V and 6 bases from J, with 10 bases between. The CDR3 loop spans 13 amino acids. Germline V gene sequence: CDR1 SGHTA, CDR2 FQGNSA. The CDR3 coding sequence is TGTGCCAGCAGCTTAATGGAACGCTCTGAAGCTTTCTTT. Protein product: CASSLMERSEAFF.

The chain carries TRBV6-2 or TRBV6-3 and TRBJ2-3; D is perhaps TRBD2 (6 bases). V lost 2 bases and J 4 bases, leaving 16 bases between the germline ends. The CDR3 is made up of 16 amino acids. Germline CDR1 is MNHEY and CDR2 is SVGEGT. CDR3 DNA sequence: TGTGCCAGCAGTTACGGGACGAATCCGGGGGCAGATACGCAGTATTTT. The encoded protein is CASSYGTNPGADTQYF.

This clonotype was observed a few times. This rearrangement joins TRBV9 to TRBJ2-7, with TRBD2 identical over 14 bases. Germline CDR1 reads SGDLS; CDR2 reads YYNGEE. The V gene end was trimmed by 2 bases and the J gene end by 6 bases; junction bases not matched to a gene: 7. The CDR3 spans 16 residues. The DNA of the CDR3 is TGTGCCAGCAGCGTCGCGACTAGCGGGAGGGCCGTCGAGCAGTACTTC. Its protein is CASSVATSGRAVEQYF.

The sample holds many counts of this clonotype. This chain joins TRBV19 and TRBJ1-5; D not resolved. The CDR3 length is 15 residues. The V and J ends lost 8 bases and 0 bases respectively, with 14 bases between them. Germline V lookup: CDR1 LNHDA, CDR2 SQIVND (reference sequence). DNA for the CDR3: TGTGCCAGTCGCTCCCGGGGTTATAGCAATCAGCCCCAGCATTTT. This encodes CASRSRGYSNQPQHF.

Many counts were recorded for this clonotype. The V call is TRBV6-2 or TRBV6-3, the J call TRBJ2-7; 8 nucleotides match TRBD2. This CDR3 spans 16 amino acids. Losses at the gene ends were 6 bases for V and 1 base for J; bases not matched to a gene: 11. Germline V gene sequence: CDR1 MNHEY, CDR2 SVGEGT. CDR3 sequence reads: CASSPITSGGSYEQYF. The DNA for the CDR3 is TGTGCCAGCAGCCCAATTACTAGCGGAGGGTCCTACGAGCAGTACTTC.

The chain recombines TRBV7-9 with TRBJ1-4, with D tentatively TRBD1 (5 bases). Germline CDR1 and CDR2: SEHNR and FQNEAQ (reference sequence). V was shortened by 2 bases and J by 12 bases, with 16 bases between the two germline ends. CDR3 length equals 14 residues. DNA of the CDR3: TGTGCCAGCAGCTTATCCGGGGGAGGACTTGAACTGTTTTTT. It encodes CASSLSGGGLELFF.

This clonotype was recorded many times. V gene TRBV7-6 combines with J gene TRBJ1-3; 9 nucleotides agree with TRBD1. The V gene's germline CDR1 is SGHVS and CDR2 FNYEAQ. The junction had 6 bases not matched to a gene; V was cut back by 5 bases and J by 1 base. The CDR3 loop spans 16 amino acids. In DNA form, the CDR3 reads TGTGCCAGCAGCATCTCCGGGACAGGGTCTGGAAACACCATATATTTT. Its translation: CASSISGTGSGNTIYF.

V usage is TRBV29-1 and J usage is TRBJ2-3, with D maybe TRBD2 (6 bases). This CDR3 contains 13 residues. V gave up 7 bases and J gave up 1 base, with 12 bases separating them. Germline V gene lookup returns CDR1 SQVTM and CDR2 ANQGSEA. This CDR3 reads CSALASGTDTQYF. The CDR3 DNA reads TGCAGCGCCTTGGCTAGCGGCACAGATACGCAGTATTTT.

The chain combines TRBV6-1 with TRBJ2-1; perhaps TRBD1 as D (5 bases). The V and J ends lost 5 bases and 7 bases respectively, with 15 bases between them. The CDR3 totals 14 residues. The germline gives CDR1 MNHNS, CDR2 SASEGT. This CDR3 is CASSYLTQGNEQFF. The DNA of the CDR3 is TGTGCCAGCAGTTACCTTACTCAGGGAAATGAGCAGTTCTTC.

CDR3 DNA: TGTGCCAGCAGGCTTGCCAGGCAAGAGACCCAGTACTTC. Its protein is CASRLARQETQYF. The chain is built from TRBV7-8 and TRBJ2-5; D ambiguous. This CDR3 has 13 amino acids. V gave up 6 bases and J gave up 2 bases, with 10 bases separating them. Germline V gene sequence: CDR1 SGHVS, CDR2 FQNEAQ.

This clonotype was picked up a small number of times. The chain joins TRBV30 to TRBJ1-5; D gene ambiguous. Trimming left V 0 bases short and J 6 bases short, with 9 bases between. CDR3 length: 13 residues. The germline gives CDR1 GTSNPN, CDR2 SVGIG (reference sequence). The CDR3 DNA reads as TGTGCCTGGAGTGTTTCTAGTCGTCAGCCCCAGCATTTT. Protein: CAWSVSSRQPQHF.

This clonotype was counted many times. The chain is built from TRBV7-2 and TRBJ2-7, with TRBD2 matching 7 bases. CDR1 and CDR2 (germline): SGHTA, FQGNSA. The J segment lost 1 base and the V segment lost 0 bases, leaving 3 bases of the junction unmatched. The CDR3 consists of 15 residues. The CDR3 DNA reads TGTGCCAGCAGCTTAGCGGCGGGAGCGTCCTACGAGCAGTACTTC. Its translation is CASSLAAGASYEQYF.

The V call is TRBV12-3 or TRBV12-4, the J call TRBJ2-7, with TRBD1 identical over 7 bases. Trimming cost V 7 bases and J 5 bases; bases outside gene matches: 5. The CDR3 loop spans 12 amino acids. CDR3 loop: CASTMDRHEQYF. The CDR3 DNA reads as TGTGCCAGCACCATGGACAGGCACGAGCAGTACTTC.

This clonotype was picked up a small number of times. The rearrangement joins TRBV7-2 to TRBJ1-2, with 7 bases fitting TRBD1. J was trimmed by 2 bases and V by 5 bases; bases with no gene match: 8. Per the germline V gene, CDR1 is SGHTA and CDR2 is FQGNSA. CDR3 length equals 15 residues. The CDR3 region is CASSTGDRKNYGYTF. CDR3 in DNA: TGTGCCAGCAGCACAGGGGACAGAAAAAACTATGGCTACACCTTC. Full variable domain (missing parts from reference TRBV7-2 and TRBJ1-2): GAGVSQSPSNKVTEKGKDVELRCDPISGHTALYWYRQSLGQGLEFLIYFQGNSAPDKSGLPSDRFSAERTGGSVSTLTIQRTQQEDSAVYLCASSTGDRKNYGYTFGSGTRLTVV.

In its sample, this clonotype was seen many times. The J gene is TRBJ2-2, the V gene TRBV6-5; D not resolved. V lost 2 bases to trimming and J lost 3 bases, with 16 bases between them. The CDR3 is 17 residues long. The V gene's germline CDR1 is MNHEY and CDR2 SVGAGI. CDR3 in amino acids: CASSYISHNGYTGELFF. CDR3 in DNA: TGTGCCAGCAGTTACATTTCGCACAACGGATACACCGGGGAGCTGTTTTTT.

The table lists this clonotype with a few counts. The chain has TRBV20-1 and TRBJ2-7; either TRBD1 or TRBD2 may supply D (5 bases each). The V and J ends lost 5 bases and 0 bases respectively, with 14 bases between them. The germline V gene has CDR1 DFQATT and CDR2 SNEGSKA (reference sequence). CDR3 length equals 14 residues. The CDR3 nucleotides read TGCAGTGCTGAGAGGAGGCAGGGCTCCTACGAGCAGTACTTC. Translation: CSAERRQGSYEQYF.

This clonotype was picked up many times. The CDR3 nucleotides read TGTGCCAGCAGTTCCGAACGGGTATCTTTTTCACCCCTCCACTTT. Protein product: CASSSERVSFSPLHF. V and J are TRBV7-2 and TRBJ1-6; D is ambiguous. The CDR3 covers 15 residues. Germline lookup yields CDR1 SGHTA and CDR2 FQGNSA. Trimming shortened V by 6 bases and J by 9 bases, and 18 bases separated the two germline ends.

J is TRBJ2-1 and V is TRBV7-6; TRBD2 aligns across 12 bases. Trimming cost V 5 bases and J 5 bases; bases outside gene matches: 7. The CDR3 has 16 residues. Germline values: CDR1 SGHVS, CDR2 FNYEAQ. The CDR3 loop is CASSPRLAGVNNEQFF. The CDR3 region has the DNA TGTGCCAGCAGCCCCCGACTAGCGGGAGTGAACAATGAGCAGTTCTTC.

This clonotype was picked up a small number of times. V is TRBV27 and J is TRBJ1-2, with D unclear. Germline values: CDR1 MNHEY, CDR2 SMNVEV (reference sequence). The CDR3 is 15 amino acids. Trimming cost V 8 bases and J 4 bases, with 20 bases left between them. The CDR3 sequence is CASGSYTDIFYGYTF. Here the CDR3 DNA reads TGTGCCAGCGGCTCTTATACAGACATCTTCTATGGCTACACCTTC.